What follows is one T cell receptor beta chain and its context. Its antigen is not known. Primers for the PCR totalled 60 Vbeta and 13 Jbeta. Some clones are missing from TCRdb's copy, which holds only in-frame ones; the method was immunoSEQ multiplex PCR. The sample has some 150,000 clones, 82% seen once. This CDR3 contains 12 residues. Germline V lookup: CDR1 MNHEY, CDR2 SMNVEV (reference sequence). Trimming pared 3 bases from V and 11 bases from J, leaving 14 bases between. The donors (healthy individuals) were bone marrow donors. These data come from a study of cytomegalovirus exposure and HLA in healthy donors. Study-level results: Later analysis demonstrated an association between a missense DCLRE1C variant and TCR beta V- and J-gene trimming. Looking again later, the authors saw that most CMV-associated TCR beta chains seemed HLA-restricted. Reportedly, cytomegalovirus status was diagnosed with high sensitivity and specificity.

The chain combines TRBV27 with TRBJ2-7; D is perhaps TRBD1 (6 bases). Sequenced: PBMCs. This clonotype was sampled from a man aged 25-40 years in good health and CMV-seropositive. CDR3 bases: TGTGCCAGCAGTTTCCCCACAGGGCGGAAGTACTTC. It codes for CASSFPTGRKYF.